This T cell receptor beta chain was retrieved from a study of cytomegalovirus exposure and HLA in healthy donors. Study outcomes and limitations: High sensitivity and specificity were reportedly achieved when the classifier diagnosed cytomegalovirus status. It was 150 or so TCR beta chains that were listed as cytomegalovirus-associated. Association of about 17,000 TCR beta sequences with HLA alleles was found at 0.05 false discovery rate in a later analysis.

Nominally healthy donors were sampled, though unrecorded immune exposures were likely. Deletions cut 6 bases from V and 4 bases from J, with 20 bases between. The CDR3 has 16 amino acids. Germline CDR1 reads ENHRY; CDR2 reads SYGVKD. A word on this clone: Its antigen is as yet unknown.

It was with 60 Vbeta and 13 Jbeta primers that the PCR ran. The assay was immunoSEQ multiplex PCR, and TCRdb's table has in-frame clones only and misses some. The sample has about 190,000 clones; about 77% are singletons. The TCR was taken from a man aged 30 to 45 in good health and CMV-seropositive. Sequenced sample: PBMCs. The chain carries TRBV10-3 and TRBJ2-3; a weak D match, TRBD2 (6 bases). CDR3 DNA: TGTGCCATCAGCGGGGGTCCCCTAGAGAGGGCAGATACGCAGTATTTT. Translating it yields CAISGGPLERADTQYF.